This TCR beta chain was recovered during a study of T cells after yellow fever vaccination. Whole-study results and caveats: A large majority of primary-vaccination clones showed up again after the booster (about 96% CD4, around 88% CD8).

Trimming removed 7 bases from V and 6 bases from J, with 13 bases in between. Germline V gives CDR1 LGHNT, CDR2 FRNRAP. CDR3 size: 14 residues. Comments on this clonotype: Its specificity is not known.

TCRdb fed the 5' RACE reads into MiXCR, producing one record per CDR3 protein. The table has under 150,000 distinct CDR3 sequences, over 12% seen once. This TCR derives from a man between 18 and 35 years old who received the YFV17D yellow fever vaccine. The source material was CD8+ T cells sorted from PBMCs, sampled 5 days after the yellow fever booster vaccination. The chain recombines TRBV12-5 with TRBJ1-6; tentative D call: TRBD1 (5 bases). The CDR3 DNA reads TGTGCTAGTGCCCCGTGGGGGATTAATTCACCCCTCCACTTT. As protein: CASAPWGINSPLHF.